This T cell receptor (beta chain) appears in the sequencing data of a study of blood T cells in healthy people across ages. The sample providers were healthy Caucasian people from Russia, aged roughly 6 to 90. Germline V gives CDR1 ENHRY, CDR2 SYGVKD. V shed 6 bases and J 5 bases; nucleotides not matched to a gene: 10. This CDR3 contains 15 residues. PCR was performed a second time for about 7 to 11 cycles using a sample-barcoded 5' primer and a J-beta primer mix. Every cDNA molecule carried a tag from a template-switch adaptor bearing 12 random nucleotides. From the 5' RACE reads, TCRdb called clonotypes with MiXCR, one entry per CDR3 protein. The table records 720,000 or so distinct CDR3 sequences, 35% to 50% of them present only once.

Sequences were obtained from blood. V and J are TRBV10-3 and TRBJ1-2; 9 bases map to TRBD1. This TCR was recovered from an elderly man in good health. CDR3 in DNA: TGTGCCATCAGGAAACAGGGGGCGAGGGTTTATGGCTACACCTTC. Translating gives CAIRKQGARVYGYTF.